Listed below are T cell receptor beta chains from one sample, sequenced in a study of T cells in Graves' hyperthyroidism and ophthalmopathy. In TCRdb, the multiplex PCR reads were re-called with MiXCR into one record per CDR3 protein. The sample consists of 500,000 to 600,000 distinct CDR3 sequences, 40% to 50% of them appearing once. Sequenced sample: peripheral blood or thyroid tissue (not recorded which). These receptors all stem from an adult woman with Graves' disease, either hyperthyroidism or ophthalmopathy (not recorded which). The CDR3 runs from the conserved cysteine through the conserved F or W. The order of the fields is V gene, clone size, D gene, J gene, CDR3 DNA, CDR3 protein. D genes are given only for firm matches. Clone size is shown for a subset of rows, as once, few, many or a class of expanded clone.

v_call: TRBV28; clone_size: few; d_call: .; j_call: TRBJ1-5; cdr3_nt: TGTGCCAGCAGTCCACCGCAAGGAAGCAATCAGCCCCAGCATTTT; cdr3_aa: CASSPPQGSNQPQHF
v_call: TRBV29-1; clone_size: many; d_call: .; j_call: TRBJ1-4; cdr3_nt: TGCAGCGTTGGGCTAGGATTGGGTGAAAAACTGTTTTTT; cdr3_aa: CSVGLGLGEKLFF
v_call: TRBV4-1; clone_size: many; d_call: TRBD1; j_call: TRBJ2-7; cdr3_nt: TGCGCCAGCAGCCAAGACGCGACAGGGGGAGAGCAGTACTTC; cdr3_aa: CASSQDATGGEQYF
v_call: TRBV7-9; clone_size: .; d_call: TRBD1; j_call: TRBJ2-3; cdr3_nt: TGTGCCAGCAGCTCATCTACCCGGACAGGTACGCAGTATTTT; cdr3_aa: CASSSSTRTGTQYF
v_call: TRBV20-1; clone_size: few; d_call: .; j_call: TRBJ1-2; cdr3_nt: TGCAGTGCTAGAGATTCCCTGAGAGGAGGCTACACCTTC; cdr3_aa: CSARDSLRGGYTF
v_call: TRBV12-3/TRBV12-4; clone_size: many; d_call: .; j_call: TRBJ1-2; cdr3_nt: TGTGCCAGCAGTTTGGGGCTGGGGGGCGCAGGCTATGGCTACACCTTC; cdr3_aa: CASSLGLGGAGYGYTF
v_call: TRBV6-1; clone_size: .; d_call: .; j_call: TRBJ1-3; cdr3_nt: TGTGCCAGCAGTTCACTCGGGGGAAACACCATATATTTT; cdr3_aa: CASSSLGGNTIYF
v_call: TRBV24-1; clone_size: few; d_call: .; j_call: TRBJ1-2; cdr3_nt: TGTGCCACCAGTGATTTAAGTACCGGGGGCTACACCTTC; cdr3_aa: CATSDLSTGGYTF
v_call: TRBV27; clone_size: .; d_call: .; j_call: TRBJ1-1; cdr3_nt: TGTGCCAGCAGTTTATCCAACCGGTTGGTGAACACTGAAGCTTTCTTT; cdr3_aa: CASSLSNRLVNTEAFF
v_call: TRBV18; clone_size: few; d_call: .; j_call: TRBJ1-2; cdr3_nt: TGTGCCAGCTCACCGGTGTTAGACAACTATGGCTACACCTTC; cdr3_aa: CASSPVLDNYGYTF
v_call: TRBV19; clone_size: few; d_call: .; j_call: TRBJ1-6; cdr3_nt: TGTGCCAGTAGTGGAGACAGGTATTCACCCCTCCACTTT; cdr3_aa: CASSGDRYSPLHF
v_call: TRBV5-4; clone_size: many; d_call: .; j_call: TRBJ2-7; cdr3_nt: TGTGCCAGCAGCGCGTCGGGTTACTCCTACGAGCAGTACTTC; cdr3_aa: CASSASGYSYEQYF
v_call: TRBV10-3; clone_size: .; d_call: .; j_call: TRBJ2-7; cdr3_nt: TGTGCCATCAGTGAGGGGGACATAACCTACGAGCAGTACTTC; cdr3_aa: CAISEGDITYEQYF
v_call: TRBV19; clone_size: many; d_call: .; j_call: TRBJ1-2; cdr3_nt: TGTGCCAGTAGTATTTTCAGCCGTGCTGGCTACACCTTC; cdr3_aa: CASSIFSRAGYTF
v_call: TRBV25-1; clone_size: few; d_call: .; j_call: TRBJ1-1; cdr3_nt: TGTGCCAGCAGTGAATTATTCGGGTCACCTGAAGCTTTCTTT; cdr3_aa: CASSELFGSPEAFF
v_call: TRBV7-9; clone_size: few; d_call: .; j_call: TRBJ1-3; cdr3_nt: TGTGCCAGCAGTTACGGGACATCGGGCTTCGAAAACACCATATATTTT; cdr3_aa: CASSYGTSGFENTIYF
v_call: TRBV20-1; clone_size: .; d_call: TRBD1; j_call: TRBJ1-5; cdr3_nt: TGCAGTGCTAGAGTGCGAGGGGGCGCACAGCATTTT; cdr3_aa: CSARVRGGAQHF
v_call: TRBV11-2; clone_size: few; d_call: TRBD1; j_call: TRBJ2-7; cdr3_nt: TGTGCCAGCAGCTCTACCGGGACAGGTAACGAGCAGTACTTC; cdr3_aa: CASSSTGTGNEQYF
v_call: TRBV10-1; clone_size: .; d_call: .; j_call: TRBJ1-1; cdr3_nt: TGTGCCAGCAGTCCTAAGCGCGAACGAGAAGCTTTCTTT; cdr3_aa: CASSPKREREAFF
v_call: TRBV15; clone_size: .; d_call: .; j_call: TRBJ1-1; cdr3_nt: TGTGCCACCAGCAGAGATACGAGTGCAACCTCATTTGACACTGAAGCTTTCTTT; cdr3_aa: CATSRDTSATSFDTEAFF
v_call: TRBV15; clone_size: .; d_call: .; j_call: TRBJ1-6; cdr3_nt: TGTGCCACCAGCAGAGTGGGGGTTAATTCACCCCTCCACTTT; cdr3_aa: CATSRVGVNSPLHF
v_call: TRBV7-9; clone_size: many; d_call: .; j_call: TRBJ2-7; cdr3_nt: TGTGCCAGCAGCTTGCAGAATACCTACGAGCAGTACTTC; cdr3_aa: CASSLQNTYEQYF
v_call: TRBV4-1; clone_size: many; d_call: .; j_call: TRBJ1-2; cdr3_nt: TGCGCCAGCAGCCAAGATCAGGGTACCTATGGCTACACCTTC; cdr3_aa: CASSQDQGTYGYTF
v_call: TRBV11-2; clone_size: many; d_call: TRBD1; j_call: TRBJ1-2; cdr3_nt: TGCGCCAGCAGCTTGGACAGGGGCGACTATGGCTACACCTTC; cdr3_aa: CASSLDRGDYGYTF
v_call: TRBV9; clone_size: .; d_call: .; j_call: TRBJ1-2; cdr3_nt: TGTGCCAGCAGCGCCGGGACACGCGGAGGCTACACCTTC; cdr3_aa: CASSAGTRGGYTF
v_call: TRBV7-2; clone_size: .; d_call: .; j_call: TRBJ2-7; cdr3_nt: TGTGCCAGCAGCTATCGAGACTCCTACGAGCGGTACTTC; cdr3_aa: CASSYRDSYERYF
v_call: TRBV20-1; clone_size: many; d_call: .; j_call: TRBJ2-3; cdr3_nt: TGCAGTGCTTCGTCCCCCCAGCGGGTTAACACAGATACGCAGTATTTT; cdr3_aa: CSASSPQRVNTDTQYF
v_call: TRBV19; clone_size: many; d_call: TRBD1; j_call: TRBJ1-5; cdr3_nt: TGTGCCAGTACCCAAAACGACAGGGTTCGTAATCAGCCCCAGCATTTT; cdr3_aa: CASTQNDRVRNQPQHF
v_call: TRBV20-1; clone_size: many; d_call: .; j_call: TRBJ2-5; cdr3_nt: TGCAGTGCTAGAGCCCCGACTGGGCAGACCCAGTACTTC; cdr3_aa: CSARAPTGQTQYF
v_call: TRBV20-1; clone_size: medium-sized; d_call: TRBD1; j_call: TRBJ1-1; cdr3_nt: TGCAGTGCTAGAGAGGAGTTTCGGGACAGGGAAAGCACTGAAGCTTTCTTT; cdr3_aa: CSAREEFRDRESTEAFF
v_call: TRBV6-2/TRBV6-3; clone_size: .; d_call: .; j_call: TRBJ1-5; cdr3_nt: TGTGCCAGCAGAAGACCCGATCAGCCCCAGCATTTT; cdr3_aa: CASRRPDQPQHF
v_call: TRBV29-1; clone_size: .; d_call: .; j_call: TRBJ1-3; cdr3_nt: TGCAGCGTCGCATTCGGGGGAGGAAACACCATATATTTT; cdr3_aa: CSVAFGGGNTIYF
v_call: TRBV2; clone_size: once; d_call: .; j_call: TRBJ1-5; cdr3_nt: TGTGCCAGTGGCCGAGGGGGTCTTGCTAGCAATCAGCCCCAGCATTTT; cdr3_aa: CASGRGGLASNQPQHF
v_call: TRBV10-3; clone_size: few; d_call: TRBD1; j_call: TRBJ1-1; cdr3_nt: TGTGCCGTACAGGGGGCGGGCACTGAAGCTTTCTTT; cdr3_aa: CAVQGAGTEAFF
v_call: TRBV5-4; clone_size: .; d_call: .; j_call: TRBJ1-3; cdr3_nt: TGTGCCAGCAGCTTGAGCACAAATTCTGGAAACACCATATATTTT; cdr3_aa: CASSLSTNSGNTIYF
v_call: TRBV6-5; clone_size: .; d_call: .; j_call: TRBJ2-7; cdr3_nt: TGTGCCAGCAGTTACAACAGGCTTAGAAACTCCTACGAGCAGTACTTC; cdr3_aa: CASSYNRLRNSYEQYF
v_call: TRBV20-1; clone_size: many; d_call: TRBD1; j_call: TRBJ1-5; cdr3_nt: TGCAGTGCTAGAGATCGAAGGACAGGGAATCAGCCCCAGCATTTT; cdr3_aa: CSARDRRTGNQPQHF
v_call: TRBV7-8; clone_size: .; d_call: TRBD1; j_call: TRBJ1-4; cdr3_nt: TGTGCCAGCAGCTTACACGACAGGGGCCTGGAGAAACTGTTTTTT; cdr3_aa: CASSLHDRGLEKLFF
v_call: TRBV7-3; clone_size: .; d_call: .; j_call: TRBJ2-2; cdr3_nt: TGTGCCAGCAGCCCTCTCGCGAACACCGGGGAGCTGTTTTTT; cdr3_aa: CASSPLANTGELFF
v_call: TRBV2; clone_size: .; d_call: .; j_call: TRBJ1-5; cdr3_nt: TGTGCCAGCAGTCGTGAGGACGTCGGTCAGCCCCAGCATTTT; cdr3_aa: CASSREDVGQPQHF
v_call: TRBV10-2; clone_size: .; d_call: .; j_call: TRBJ1-2; cdr3_nt: TGCGCCAGCAGTGACGTCAGGGGCTATGGCTACACCTTC; cdr3_aa: CASSDVRGYGYTF
v_call: TRBV10-3; clone_size: .; d_call: .; j_call: TRBJ1-3; cdr3_nt: TGTGCCATCAGTCGGGACCGGAACACCATATATTTT; cdr3_aa: CAISRDRNTIYF